The source of this T cell receptor beta chain is a study of T cell responses to AZD1222 COVID-19 vaccine. Overall study results and limits: Across the whole spike, CD4 TCRs peaked at regions 160-218 and 743-854.

A word on this clone: Its antigen is currently unknown.

Profiled with immunoSEQ multiplex PCR; TCRdb holds only in-frame clones, not every one. The profile shows about 150,000 clones, more than 75% of them singletons. V gave up 3 bases and J gave up 1 base, with 9 bases separating them. This CDR3 has 13 amino acids. The germline gives CDR1 DFQATT, CDR2 SNEGSKA (reference sequence). Source: peripheral blood, taken on day 0 of AZD1222 vaccination. The chain employs TRBV20-1 and TRBJ2-5; D remains ambiguous. The receptor was isolated from an adult in good health. The CDR3 bases are TGCAGTGCTAGTATTAGGGTCCAAGAGACCCAGTACTTC. Translating it yields CSASIRVQETQYF.